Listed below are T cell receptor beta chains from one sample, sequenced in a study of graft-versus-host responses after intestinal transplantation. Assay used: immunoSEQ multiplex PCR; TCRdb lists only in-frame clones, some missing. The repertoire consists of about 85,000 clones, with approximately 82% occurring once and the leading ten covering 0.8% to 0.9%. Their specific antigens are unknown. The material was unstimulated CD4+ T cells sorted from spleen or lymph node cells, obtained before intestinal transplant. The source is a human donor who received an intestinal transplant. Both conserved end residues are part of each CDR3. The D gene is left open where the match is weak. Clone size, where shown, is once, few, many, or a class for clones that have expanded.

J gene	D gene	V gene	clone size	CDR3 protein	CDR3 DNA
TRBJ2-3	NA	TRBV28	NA	CASSSPGEGDTQYF	TGTGCCAGCAGTTCCCCCGGGGAAGGCGATACGCAGTATTTT
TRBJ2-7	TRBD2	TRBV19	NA	CASSVAAGAYEQYF	TGTGCCAGTAGTGTAGCAGCGGGGGCCTACGAGCAGTACTTC
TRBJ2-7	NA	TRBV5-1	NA	CASSLVPGSYEQYF	TGCGCCAGCAGCTTGGTCCCAGGTTCCTACGAGCAGTACTTC
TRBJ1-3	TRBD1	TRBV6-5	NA	CASSPRQGTRNTIYF	TGTGCCAGCAGTCCTCGACAGGGGACGAGAAACACCATATATTTT
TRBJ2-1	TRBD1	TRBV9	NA	CASSASGTGGRGEQFF	TGTGCCAGCAGCGCTTCCGGGACAGGGGGACGGGGAGAGCAGTTCTTC
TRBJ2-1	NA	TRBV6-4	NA	CASSDSGQTQFF	TGTGCCAGCAGTGACTCGGGCCAGACACAGTTCTTC
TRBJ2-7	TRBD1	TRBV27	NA	CASSLGGTGSYEQYF	TGTGCCAGCAGCCTAGGGGGGACAGGCAGCTACGAGCAGTACTTC
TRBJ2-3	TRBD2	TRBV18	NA	CASSRLAGGPTDTQYF	TGTGCCAGCTCACGTTTAGCGGGAGGGCCGACAGATACGCAGTATTTT
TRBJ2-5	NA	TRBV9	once	CASSQGSQETQYF	TGTGCCAGCAGCCAGGGGAGCCAAGAGACCCAGTACTTC
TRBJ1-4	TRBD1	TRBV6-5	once	CASSGQETNEKLFF	TGTGCCAGCAGTGGACAGGAAACTAATGAAAAACTGTTTTTT
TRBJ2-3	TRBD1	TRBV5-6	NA	CASSSGTGMTDTQYF	TGTGCCAGCAGCTCCGGGACAGGCATGACAGATACGCAGTATTTT
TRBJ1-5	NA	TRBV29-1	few	CSVVWESNQPQHF	TGCAGCGTTGTTTGGGAGAGCAATCAGCCCCAGCATTTT
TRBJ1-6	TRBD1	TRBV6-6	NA	CASSSQDRPNSPLHF	TGTGCCAGCAGTTCACAGGACAGGCCGAATTCACCCCTCCACTTT
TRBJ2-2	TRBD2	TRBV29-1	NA	CSVDGAGTNTGELFF	TGCAGCGTTGACGGAGCGGGAACGAACACCGGGGAGCTGTTTTTT
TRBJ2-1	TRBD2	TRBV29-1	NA	CSGTSSYNEQFF	TGCAGCGGGACTAGCTCCTACAATGAGCAGTTCTTC
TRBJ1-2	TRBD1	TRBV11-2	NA	CASSRTRQGSYGYTF	TGTGCCAGCAGCCGGACGCGACAGGGCTCGTATGGCTACACCTTC
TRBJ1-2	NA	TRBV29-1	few	CSSHGGAGDYGYTF	TGCAGCTCACATGGCGGGGCTGGGGACTATGGCTACACCTTC
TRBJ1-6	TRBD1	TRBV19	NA	CASSETGASRSPLHF	TGTGCCAGTTCCGAGACAGGGGCCAGCCGATCACCCCTCCACTTT
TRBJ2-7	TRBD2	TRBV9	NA	CASSGLAGGPGYEQYF	TGTGCCAGCAGCGGGCTAGCGGGAGGGCCGGGTTACGAGCAGTACTTC
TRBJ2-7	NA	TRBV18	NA	CASSSGPTYEQYF	TGTGCCAGCTCGTCAGGCCCCACCTACGAGCAGTACTTC
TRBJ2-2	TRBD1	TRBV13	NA	CASSGPGQGPGELFF	TGTGCCAGCAGCGGACCGGGACAGGGACCCGGGGAGCTGTTTTTT
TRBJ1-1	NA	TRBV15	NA	CATSRAGNTEAFF	TGTGCCACCAGCAGAGCAGGGAACACTGAAGCTTTCTTT
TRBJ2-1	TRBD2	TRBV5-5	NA	CASSLLAGEYNEQFF	TGTGCCAGCAGTTTACTAGCGGGAGAATACAATGAGCAGTTCTTC
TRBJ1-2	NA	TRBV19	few	CASSLLRDTSNYGYTF	TGTGCCAGTAGTCTCCTCCGGGACACCTCTAACTATGGCTACACCTTC
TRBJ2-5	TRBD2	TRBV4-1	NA	CASSPRASGSNAETQYF	TGCGCCAGCAGCCCCCGGGCTAGCGGGAGTAACGCCGAGACCCAGTACTTC
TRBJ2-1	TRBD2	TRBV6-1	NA	CASTGRDPYNEQFF	TGTGCCAGCACGGGGAGGGATCCCTACAATGAGCAGTTCTTC
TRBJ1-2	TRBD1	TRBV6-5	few	CASSTGDYGYTF	TGTGCCAGCAGCACAGGGGACTATGGCTACACCTTC
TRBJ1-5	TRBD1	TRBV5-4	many	CASSFSDRGNRNQPQHF	TGTGCCAGCAGCTTCTCGGACAGGGGGAATCGCAATCAGCCCCAGCATTTT
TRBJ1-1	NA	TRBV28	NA	CASSLWGAGMNTEAFF	TGTGCCAGCAGTTTATGGGGCGCAGGGATGAACACTGAAGCTTTCTTT
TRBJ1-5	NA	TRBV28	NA	CATKQGFNQPQHF	TGTGCCACCAAACAGGGATTCAATCAGCCCCAGCATTTT
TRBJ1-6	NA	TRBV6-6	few	CASSWRAHNSPLHF	TGTGCCAGCAGTTGGAGGGCCCATAATTCACCCCTCCACTTT
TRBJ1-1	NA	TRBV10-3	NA	CAISESRGEAFF	TGTGCCATCTCTGAGAGCCGGGGAGAAGCTTTCTTT
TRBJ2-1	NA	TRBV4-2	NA	CASSPGGPWNEQFF	TGTGCCAGCAGCCCCGGAGGGCCGTGGAATGAGCAGTTCTTC
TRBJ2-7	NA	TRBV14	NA	CASSPRGYEQYF	TGTGCCAGCAGCCCCAGGGGCTACGAGCAGTACTTC
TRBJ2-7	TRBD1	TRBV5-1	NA	CASSLDRTGYEQYF	TGCGCCAGCAGCTTGGATAGGACAGGCTACGAGCAGTACTTC
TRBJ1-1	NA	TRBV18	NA	CASSPDQVSGTEAFF	TGTGCCAGCTCACCAGATCAGGTGTCTGGCACTGAAGCTTTCTTT
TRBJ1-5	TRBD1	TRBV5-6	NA	CASSLGTGDGQPQHF	TGTGCCAGCAGCTTAGGGACAGGGGACGGCCAGCCCCAGCATTTT
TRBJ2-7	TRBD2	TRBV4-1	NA	CASSQTPGTSVYEQYF	TGCGCCAGCAGCCAAACTCCCGGGACTAGTGTCTACGAGCAGTACTTC
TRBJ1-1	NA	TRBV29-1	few	CSAPTGTEAFF	TGCAGCGCTCCGACAGGCACTGAAGCTTTCTTT
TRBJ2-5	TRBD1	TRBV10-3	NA	CAISPGGTSGTQYF	TGTGCCATCAGCCCAGGGGGTACCTCTGGGACCCAGTACTTC
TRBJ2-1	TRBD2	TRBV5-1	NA	CASSISTSADEQFF	TGCGCCAGCAGCATCAGCACTAGCGCGGATGAGCAGTTCTTC
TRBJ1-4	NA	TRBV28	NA	CASSFSAWNEKLFF	TGTGCCAGCAGTTTCAGTGCCTGGAATGAAAAACTGTTTTTT
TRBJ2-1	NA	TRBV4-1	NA	CASSRGTVYNEQFF	TGCGCCAGCAGCCGCGGGACAGTTTACAATGAGCAGTTCTTC
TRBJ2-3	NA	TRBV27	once	CASSYRGWQGGTDTQYF	TGTGCCAGCAGCTATCGCGGGTGGCAAGGCGGCACAGATACGCAGTATTTT
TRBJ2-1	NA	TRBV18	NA	CASSPRDSGYEQFF	TGTGCCAGCTCACCGCGGGACAGTGGATATGAGCAGTTCTTC
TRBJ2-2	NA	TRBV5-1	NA	CASSVQGSGELFF	TGCGCCAGCAGCGTGCAGGGGTCCGGGGAGCTGTTTTTT
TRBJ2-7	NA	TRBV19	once	CASSRGLMGSWNEQYF	TGTGCCAGTAGTAGGGGACTTATGGGATCTTGGAACGAGCAGTACTTC
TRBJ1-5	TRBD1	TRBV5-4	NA	CASSFGQGALNQPQHF	TGTGCCAGCAGCTTCGGACAGGGGGCACTGAATCAGCCCCAGCATTTT
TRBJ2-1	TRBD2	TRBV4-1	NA	CASSQLAGVSYNEQFF	TGCGCCAGCAGCCAGTTAGCGGGGGTTTCCTACAATGAGCAGTTCTTC
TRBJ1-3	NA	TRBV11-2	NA	CASSTIPGPNRYF	TGTGCCAGCAGCACCATACCAGGCCCCAACCGGTATTTT
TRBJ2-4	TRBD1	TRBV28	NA	CASSLFFTGTGDKNIQYF	TGTGCCAGCAGTTTATTCTTCACCGGGACAGGGGACAAAAACATTCAGTACTTC
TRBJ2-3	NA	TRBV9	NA	CASSVTSYSTDTQYF	TGTGCCAGCAGCGTGACTAGTTACAGCACAGATACGCAGTATTTT
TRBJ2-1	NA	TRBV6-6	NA	CASSYSRVYNEQFF	TGTGCCAGCAGTTACTCACGCGTTTACAATGAGCAGTTCTTC
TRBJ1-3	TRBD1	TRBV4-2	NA	CASSLQGPRSGNTIYF	TGTGCCAGCAGCCTACAGGGGCCTCGCTCTGGAAACACCATATATTTT
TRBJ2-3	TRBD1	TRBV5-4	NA	CASSLGQGSPYF	TGTGCCAGCAGCTTGGGACAGGGGAGCCCGTATTTT
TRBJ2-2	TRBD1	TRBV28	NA	CASRAGTDQELFF	TGTGCCAGCAGGGCCGGGACAGACCAAGAGCTGTTTTTT
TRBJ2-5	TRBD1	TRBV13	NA	CASTTGTEETQYF	TGTGCCAGCACCACCGGGACAGAAGAGACCCAGTACTTC
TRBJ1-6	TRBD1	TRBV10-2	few	CASRVRDSYNSPLHF	TGCGCCAGCAGAGTGCGGGACAGCTATAATTCACCCCTCCACTTT